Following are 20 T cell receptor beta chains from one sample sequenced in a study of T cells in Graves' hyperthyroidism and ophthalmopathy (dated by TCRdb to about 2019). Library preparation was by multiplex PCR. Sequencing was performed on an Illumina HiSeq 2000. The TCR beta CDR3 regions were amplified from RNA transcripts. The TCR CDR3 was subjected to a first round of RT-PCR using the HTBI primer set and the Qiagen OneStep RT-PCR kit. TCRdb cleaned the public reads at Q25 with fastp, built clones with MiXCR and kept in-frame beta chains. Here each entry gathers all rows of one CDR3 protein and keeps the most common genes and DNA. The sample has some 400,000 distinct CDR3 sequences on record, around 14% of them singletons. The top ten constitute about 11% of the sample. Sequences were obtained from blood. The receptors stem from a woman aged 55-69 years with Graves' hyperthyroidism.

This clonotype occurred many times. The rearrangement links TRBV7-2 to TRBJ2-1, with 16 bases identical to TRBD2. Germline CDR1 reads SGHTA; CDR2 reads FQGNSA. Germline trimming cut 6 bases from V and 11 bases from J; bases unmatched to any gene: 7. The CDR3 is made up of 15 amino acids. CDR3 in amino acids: CASRGGLAGGEKQFF. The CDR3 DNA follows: TGTGCCAGCAGGGGGGGACTAGCGGGAGGGGAGAAGCAGTTCTTC. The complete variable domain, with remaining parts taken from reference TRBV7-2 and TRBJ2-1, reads GAGVSQSPSNKVTEKGKDVELRCDPISGHTALYWYRQSLGQGLEFLIYFQGNSAPDKSGLPSDRFSAERTGGSVSTLTIQRTQQEDSAVYLCASRGGLAGGEKQFFGPGTRLTVL.

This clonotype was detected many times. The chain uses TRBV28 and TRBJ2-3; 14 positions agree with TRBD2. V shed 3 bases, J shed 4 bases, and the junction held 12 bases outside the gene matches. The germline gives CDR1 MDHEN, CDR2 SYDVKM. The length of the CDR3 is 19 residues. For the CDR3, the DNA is TGTGCCAGCAGTTTTCTCGGGACTAGCGGGAGTGGGCTCGCAGATACGCAGTATTTT. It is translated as CASSFLGTSGSGLADTQYF.

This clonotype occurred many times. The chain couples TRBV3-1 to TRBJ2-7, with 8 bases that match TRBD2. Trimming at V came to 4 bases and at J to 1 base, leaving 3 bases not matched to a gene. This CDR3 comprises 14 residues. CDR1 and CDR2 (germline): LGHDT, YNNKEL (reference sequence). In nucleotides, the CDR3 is TGTGCCAGCAGCCGGCGGGAGGAGTCCTACGAGCAGTACTTC. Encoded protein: CASSRREESYEQYF.

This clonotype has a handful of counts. Here the CDR3 DNA reads TGTGCCAGCAGGGGCCCGGGACTAGGCACAGATACGCAGTATTTT. Residues: CASRGPGLGTDTQYF. The rearrangement links TRBV5-4 to TRBJ2-3, with TRBD2 matching over 8 bases. Trimming removed 5 bases from V and 1 base from J; junction bases left unmatched: 6. Germline V gives CDR1 SGHNT, CDR2 YYREEE (reference sequence). This CDR3 has 15 residues.

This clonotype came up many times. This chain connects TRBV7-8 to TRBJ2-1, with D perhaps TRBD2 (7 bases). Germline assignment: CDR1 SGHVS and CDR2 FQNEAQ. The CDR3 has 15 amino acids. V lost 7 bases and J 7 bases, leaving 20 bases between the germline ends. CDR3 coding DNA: TGTGCCAGCACCTCCCCGGGGGGCTTCTTAAATGAGCAGTTCTTC. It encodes CASTSPGGFLNEQFF.

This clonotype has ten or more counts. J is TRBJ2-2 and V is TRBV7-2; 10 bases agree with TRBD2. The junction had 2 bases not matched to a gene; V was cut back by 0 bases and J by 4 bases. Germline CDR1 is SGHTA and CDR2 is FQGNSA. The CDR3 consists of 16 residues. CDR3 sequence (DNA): TGTGCCAGCAGCTTAGCACTAGCGGGAAGCACCGGGGAGCTGTTTTTT. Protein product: CASSLALAGSTGELFF.

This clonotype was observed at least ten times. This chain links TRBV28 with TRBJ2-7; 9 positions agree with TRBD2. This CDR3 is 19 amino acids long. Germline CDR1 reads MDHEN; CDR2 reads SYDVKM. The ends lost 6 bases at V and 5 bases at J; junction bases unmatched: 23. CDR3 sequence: CASSPPKRKREVRGHEQYF. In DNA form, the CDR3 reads TGTGCCAGCAGCCCGCCAAAACGGAAGCGGGAGGTCCGAGGACACGAGCAGTACTTC. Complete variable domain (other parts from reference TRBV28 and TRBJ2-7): DVKVTQSSRYLVKRTGEKVFLECVQDMDHENMFWYRQDPGLGLRLIYFSYDVKMKEKGDIPEGYSVSREKKERFSLILESASTNQTSMYLCASSPPKRKREVRGHEQYFGPGTRLTVT.

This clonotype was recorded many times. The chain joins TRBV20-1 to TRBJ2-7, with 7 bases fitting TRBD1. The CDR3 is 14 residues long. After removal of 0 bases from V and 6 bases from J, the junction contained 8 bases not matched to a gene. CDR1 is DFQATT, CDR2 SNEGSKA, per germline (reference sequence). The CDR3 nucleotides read TGCAGTGCTAGAGATGGACAGGCTGGGGCCGAGCAGTACTTC. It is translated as CSARDGQAGAEQYF.

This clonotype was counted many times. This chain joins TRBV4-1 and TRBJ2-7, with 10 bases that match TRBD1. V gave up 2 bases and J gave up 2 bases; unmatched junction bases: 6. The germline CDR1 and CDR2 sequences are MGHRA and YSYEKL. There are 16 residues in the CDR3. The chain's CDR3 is CASSQTRTGGAYEQYF. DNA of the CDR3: TGCGCCAGCAGCCAAACCCGGACAGGGGGGGCCTACGAGCAGTACTTC.

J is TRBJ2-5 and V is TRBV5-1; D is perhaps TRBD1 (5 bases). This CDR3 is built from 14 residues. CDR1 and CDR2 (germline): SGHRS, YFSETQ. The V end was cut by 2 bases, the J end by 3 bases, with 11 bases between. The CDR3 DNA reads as TGCGCCAGCAGCTTTTTACAGGTGGAAGAGACCCAGTACTTC. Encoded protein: CASSFLQVEETQYF.

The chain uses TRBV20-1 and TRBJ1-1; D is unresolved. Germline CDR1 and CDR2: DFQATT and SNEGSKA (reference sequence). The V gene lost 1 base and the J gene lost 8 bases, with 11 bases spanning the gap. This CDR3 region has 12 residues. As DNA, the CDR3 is TGCAGTGCTAGAGGTCCGGCGGCCGAAGCTTTCTTT. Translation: CSARGPAAEAFF.

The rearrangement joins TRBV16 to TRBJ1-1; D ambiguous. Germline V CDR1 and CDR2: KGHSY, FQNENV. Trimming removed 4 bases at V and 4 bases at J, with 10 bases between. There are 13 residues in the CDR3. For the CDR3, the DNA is TGTGCCAGCAGCCCCCTGCGGAGCACTGAAGCTTTCTTT. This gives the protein CASSPLRSTEAFF. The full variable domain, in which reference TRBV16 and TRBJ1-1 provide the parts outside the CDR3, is GEEVAQTPKHLVRGEGQKAKLYCAPIKGHSYVFWYQQVLKNEFKFLISFQNENVFDETGMPKERFSAKCLPNSPCSLEIQATKLEDSAVYFCASSPLRSTEAFFGQGTRLTVV.

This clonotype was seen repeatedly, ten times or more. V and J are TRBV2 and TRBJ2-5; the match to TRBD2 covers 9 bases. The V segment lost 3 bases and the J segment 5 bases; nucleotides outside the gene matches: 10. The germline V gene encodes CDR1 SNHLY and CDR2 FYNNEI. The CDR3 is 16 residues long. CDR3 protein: CASSDPASGEFETQYF. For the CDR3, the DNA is TGTGCCAGCAGTGATCCCGCTAGCGGGGAGTTCGAGACCCAGTACTTC.

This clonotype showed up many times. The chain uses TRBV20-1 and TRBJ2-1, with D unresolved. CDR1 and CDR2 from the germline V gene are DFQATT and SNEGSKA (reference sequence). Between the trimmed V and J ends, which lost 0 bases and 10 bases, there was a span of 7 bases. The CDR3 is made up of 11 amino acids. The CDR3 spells CSARDQTEQFF. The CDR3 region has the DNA TGCAGTGCTAGAGATCAGACCGAGCAGTTCTTC.

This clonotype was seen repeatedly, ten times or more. CDR3 bases: TGTGCCAGCAGCTTGATAGCGGGAGGCGCAGATACGCAGTATTTT. Translated: CASSLIAGGADTQYF. The rearrangement uses TRBV7-9 and TRBJ2-3; 10 positions match TRBD2. V trimming: 3 bases; J trimming: 4 bases; junction bases outside the gene matches: 4. CDR1 and CDR2 (germline): SEHNR, FQNEAQ (reference sequence). The CDR3 contains 15 residues.

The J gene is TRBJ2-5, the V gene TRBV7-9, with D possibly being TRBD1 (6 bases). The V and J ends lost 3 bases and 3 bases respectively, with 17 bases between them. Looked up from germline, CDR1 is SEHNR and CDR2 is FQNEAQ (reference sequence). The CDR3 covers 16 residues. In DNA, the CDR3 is TGTGCCAGCAGCTTGCCTCCACAGGGCATCGAAGAGACCCAGTACTTC. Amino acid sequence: CASSLPPQGIEETQYF.

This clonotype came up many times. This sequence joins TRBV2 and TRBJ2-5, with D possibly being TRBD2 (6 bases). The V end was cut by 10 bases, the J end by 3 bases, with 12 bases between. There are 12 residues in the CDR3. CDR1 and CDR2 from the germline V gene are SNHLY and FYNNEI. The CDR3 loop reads CAIGGTEETQYF. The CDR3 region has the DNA TGTGCCATCGGCGGGACCGAAGAGACCCAGTACTTC. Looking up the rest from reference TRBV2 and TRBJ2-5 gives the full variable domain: EPEVTQTPSHQVTQMGQEVILRCVPISNHLYFYWYRQILGQKVEFLVSFYNNEISEKSEIFDDQFSVERPDGSNFTLKIRSTKLEDSAMYFCAIGGTEETQYFGPGTRLLVL.

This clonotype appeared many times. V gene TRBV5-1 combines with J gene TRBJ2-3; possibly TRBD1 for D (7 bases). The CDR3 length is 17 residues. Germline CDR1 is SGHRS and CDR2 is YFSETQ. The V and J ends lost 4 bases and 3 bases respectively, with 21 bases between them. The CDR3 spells CASSPRTLQGGTDTQYF. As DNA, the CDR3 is TGCGCCAGCAGCCCTAGGACGCTCCAGGGGGGAACAGATACGCAGTATTTT.

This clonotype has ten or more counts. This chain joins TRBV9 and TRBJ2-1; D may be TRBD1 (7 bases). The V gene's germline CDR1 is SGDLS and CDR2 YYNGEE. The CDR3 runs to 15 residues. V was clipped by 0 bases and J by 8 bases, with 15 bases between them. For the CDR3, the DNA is TGTGCCAGCAGCGTAGCTTTTCGGAGGGGGCATGAGCAGTTCTTC. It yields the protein CASSVAFRRGHEQFF.

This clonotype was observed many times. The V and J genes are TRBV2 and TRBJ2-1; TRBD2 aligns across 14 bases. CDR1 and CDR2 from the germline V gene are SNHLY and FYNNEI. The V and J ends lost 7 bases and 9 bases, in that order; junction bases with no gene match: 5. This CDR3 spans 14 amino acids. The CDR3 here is CASNRLAGGSEQFF. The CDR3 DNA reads TGTGCCAGCAATCGACTAGCGGGAGGGTCTGAGCAGTTCTTC.